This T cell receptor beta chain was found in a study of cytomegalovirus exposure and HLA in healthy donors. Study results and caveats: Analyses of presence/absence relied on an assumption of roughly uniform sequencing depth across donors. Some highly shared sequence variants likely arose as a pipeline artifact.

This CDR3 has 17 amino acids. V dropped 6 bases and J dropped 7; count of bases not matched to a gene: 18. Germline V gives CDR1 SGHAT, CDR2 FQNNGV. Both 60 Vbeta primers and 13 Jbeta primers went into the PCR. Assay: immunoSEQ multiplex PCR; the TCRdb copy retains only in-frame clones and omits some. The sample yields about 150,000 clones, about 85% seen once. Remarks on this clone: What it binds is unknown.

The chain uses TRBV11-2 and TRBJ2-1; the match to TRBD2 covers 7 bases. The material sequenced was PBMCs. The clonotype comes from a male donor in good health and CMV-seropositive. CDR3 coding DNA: TGTGCCAGCAGACACCTCCGACTAGGAGGGAGGGGAAATGAGCAGTTCTTC. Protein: CASRHLRLGGRGNEQFF.